This record concerns one T cell receptor beta chain sequence. What it binds is unknown. For TCRbeta, the library was prepared with unique molecular identifiers. One entry per CDR3 protein results from TCRdb running MiXCR on the PCR reads. The sample records just over 950,000 distinct CDR3 sequences, roughly 29% being singletons. The record originates from a study of T-cell reconstitution after alpha-beta-depleted transplantation in children. Overall study results and limits: TCRbeta diversity was high at day 60 in some patients (a result of surviving recipient T cells and thymic progenitors).

The CDR3 is 14 amino acids. J gave up 11 bases and V 3 bases, and 5 bases lay outside the gene matches. The germline V gene encodes CDR1 KGHSH and CDR2 LQKENI. V is TRBV18 and J is TRBJ2-1, with 12 bases lining up with TRBD2. The receptor comes from a boy under three years old who had a stem cell transplant for SCID, so the T cells may come from the graft donor. The sequencing here drew on PBMCs, mostly from graft donor cells, taken 360 days after TCRalphabeta/CD19-depleted stem cell transplant. The CDR3 reads CASSPQTSGGQQFF. CDR3 DNA: TGTGCCAGCTCACCGCAGACTAGCGGGGGACAGCAGTTCTTC.